This T cell receptor beta chain is drawn from a study of technical replicates of blood from a handful of donors. Libraries were prepared by immunoSEQ multiplex PCR; TCRdb keeps only in-frame clonotypes and omits some of them. The data show about 97,000 clones, about 96% seen once. This CDR3 region has 16 residues. Germline V gene sequence: CDR1 SNHLY, CDR2 FYNNEI. The germline V and J ends were trimmed by 1 base and 3 bases, with 13 bases remaining between them. The chain uses TRBV2 and TRBJ1-5; D unclear. The sequence was collected from a human donor in good health. Sequences were obtained from T cells isolated from PBMCs. The CDR3 bases are TGTGCCAGCAGTGAAGGTTCGGGTAAGTTCAATCAGCCCCAGCATTTT. Encoded protein: CASSEGSGKFNQPQHF.